A selection of T cell receptor beta chains follows, all from one sample in a study of CD8 T cells in Susac syndrome. One entry per CDR3 protein, called by TCRdb with MiXCR from the immunoSEQ multiplex PCR reads. The top ten clones hold around 0.41% of a sample with around 110,000 distinct CDR3 sequences, approximately 93% of them seen once. Source material: CD8+ T cells from PBMCs. These receptors originate from a human donor with Susac syndrome. Each CDR3 is given with its conserved first and last residue. A D gene is named only where the DNA matches it firmly. Size tells how often a clone was seen (once, few, many) or the class of an expanded clone, and some rows leave it out.

TRBD2	TRBV20-1	-	TRBJ2-7	TGCAGTGCTAGATCTGGGGGGGGGATCTACGAGCAGTACTTC	CSARSGGGIYEQYF
TRBD1	TRBV12-3/TRBV12-4	-	TRBJ1-5	TGTGCCAGCAGTTTCGCCGGACAGGGCGGGAATCAGCCCCAGCATTTT	CASSFAGQGGNQPQHF
TRBD1	TRBV12-5	-	TRBJ2-2	TGTGCTAGTGGTTATCGGACAGGGGTAGGCACCGGGGAGCTGTTTTTT	CASGYRTGVGTGELFF
-	TRBV29-1	once	TRBJ2-7	TGCAGCGTTGAATCGGTGGGCAGTTCCTACGAGCAGTACTTC	CSVESVGSSYEQYF
-	TRBV9	-	TRBJ2-1	TGTGCCAGCAGCGTAGCAGGGGGGGGGACTAGTTGGGTCAATGAGCAGTTCTTC	CASSVAGGGTSWVNEQFF
-	TRBV29-1	once	TRBJ2-5	TGCAGCGTTGCCCTCAGGTCAGGAGGGCGAGAGACCCAGTACTTC	CSVALRSGGRETQYF
-	TRBV6-5	-	TRBJ1-1	TGTGCCAGCGCAAGACAGACAAACACTGAAGCTTTCTTT	CASARQTNTEAFF
-	TRBV15	-	TRBJ2-7	TGTGCCACCAGCGCCGGACCAACTAGGGAGCAGTACTTC	CATSAGPTREQYF
TRBD1	TRBV19	-	TRBJ1-1	TGTGCCAGTAGTCAACAGGGGGGAGCGAACACTGAAGCTTTCTTT	CASSQQGGANTEAFF
-	TRBV20-1	-	TRBJ1-2	TGCAGTGCTAGAGATGGGGCAGGGCATGCGATCTATGGCTACACCTTC	CSARDGAGHAIYGYTF
-	TRBV27	once	TRBJ2-7	TGTGCCAGCAGTTTCCAGAGCTCCTACGAGCAGTACTTC	CASSFQSSYEQYF
-	TRBV5-8	few	TRBJ2-7	TGTGCCAGCAGTCCTGGCCGGGAGCAGTACTTC	CASSPGREQYF
TRBD2	TRBV27	-	TRBJ2-3	TGTGCCAGCAGTTTATCTAGGCGGGGGACCGATACGCAGTATTTT	CASSLSRRGTDTQYF
-	TRBV12-3/TRBV12-4	once	TRBJ2-3	TGTGCCAGTCTCTCCGCGGGGCTGACAGATACGCAGTATTTT	CASLSAGLTDTQYF
-	TRBV5-1	-	TRBJ2-3	TGCGCCAGCAGCTTGAAGGAGGGGGAGGATACGCAGTATTTT	CASSLKEGEDTQYF
TRBD1	TRBV20-1	-	TRBJ2-5	TGCAGTGCCGCCGGACAGGGGTCCCAATTCGGGAACCAGTACTTC	CSAAGQGSQFGNQYF
-	TRBV3-1	-	TRBJ2-1	TGTGCCAGCAGCCAAATTCTGAGCTCGGGGAATGAGCAGTTCTTC	CASSQILSSGNEQFF
-	TRBV4-2	-	TRBJ1-1	TGTGCCAGCAGTCTCCGGGGGGGCACTGAAGCTTTCTTT	CASSLRGGTEAFF
TRBD1	TRBV7-8	once	TRBJ2-1	TGTGCCAGCGAAAACCCGACAGGGTACAATGAGCAGTTCTTC	CASENPTGYNEQFF
-	TRBV2	-	TRBJ2-5	TGTGCCAGCAGTGAGCCCCGATCTCGCGTCCAGTACTTC	CASSEPRSRVQYF
TRBD2	TRBV4-2	-	TRBJ2-5	TGTGCCAGCAGCCAAGAAGCTAGCGGGAGTCGAGAGACCCAGTACTTC	CASSQEASGSRETQYF
TRBD1	TRBV14	-	TRBJ1-2	TGTGCCAGCAGCCAAGACCTTGACAGGGTACTCTCTGGCTACACCTTC	CASSQDLDRVLSGYTF
-	TRBV9	-	TRBJ2-7	TGTGCCAGCAGCGTAGAGGGGTCCTACGAGCAGTACTTC	CASSVEGSYEQYF
-	TRBV2	-	TRBJ1-2	TGTGCCAGCAGGAGGACGGGGGGGTATGGCTACACCTTC	CASRRTGGYGYTF
-	TRBV19	-	TRBJ2-7	TGTGCCAGTTCTCGATCGGGGACCGAGCCTTCCTACGAGCAGTACTTC	CASSRSGTEPSYEQYF
TRBD1	TRBV29-1	-	TRBJ2-7	TGCAGCGTTTTAAGACAGGGAGCCCCCTACGAGCAGTACTTC	CSVLRQGAPYEQYF
-	TRBV15	-	TRBJ2-7	TGTGCCACCAGCAGACCTTCGGGGGGCAGGGAGTCCTACGAGCAGTACTTC	CATSRPSGGRESYEQYF
-	TRBV5-4	-	TRBJ2-7	TGTGCCAGCAGCCAGGGATCCCTTGTGGCGGGCTACGAGCAGTACTTC	CASSQGSLVAGYEQYF
-	TRBV13	-	TRBJ1-4	TGTGCCAGCAGCTCCCGGGAGAAGAATGAAAAACTGTTTTTT	CASSSREKNEKLFF
-	TRBV2	-	TRBJ1-1	TGTGCCAGCAGGGAAGAGACAGGAACAAACACTGAAGCTTTCTTT	CASREETGTNTEAFF
-	TRBV12-3/TRBV12-4	-	TRBJ2-3	TGTGCCAGCAGTATAGGGGATCATTCTAGCACAGATACGCAGTATTTT	CASSIGDHSSTDTQYF
-	TRBV9	-	TRBJ1-5	TGTGCCAGCAGCGTAGGTTCGGGGGAGGGCAATCAGCCCCAGCATTTT	CASSVGSGEGNQPQHF
TRBD2	TRBV7-2	-	TRBJ2-3	TGTGCCAGCAGCTTAGTATCTAGCGGGGGGGGCACAGATACGCAGTATTTT	CASSLVSSGGGTDTQYF
-	TRBV13	-	TRBJ1-2	TGTGCCAGCAGCTTTTCGGTACGGGGTAATGGCTACACCTTC	CASSFSVRGNGYTF
-	TRBV9	-	TRBJ1-5	TGTGCCAGCAGCCGGGGGGGAGGTCAGCCCCAGCATTTT	CASSRGGGQPQHF
-	TRBV12-5	-	TRBJ1-3	TGTGCTAGTGGACAACTCGGCACCATATATTTT	CASGQLGTIYF
TRBD2	TRBV20-1	once	TRBJ2-1	TGCAGTGCCAGACGACTAGCGGGGGATAATGAGCAGTTCTTC	CSARRLAGDNEQFF
TRBD1	TRBV20-1	-	TRBJ1-5	TGCAGTGCTAGAGATTGGGGACAGGGAGGGAATCAGCCCCAGCATTTT	CSARDWGQGGNQPQHF
-	TRBV6-5	-	TRBJ2-2	TGTGCCAGCAGTTATGGGGGCGCCGGGGAGCTGTTTTTT	CASSYGGAGELFF
-	TRBV2	-	TRBJ2-7	TGTGCCAGCAGGGGACCCTCCTACGAGCAGTACTTC	CASRGPSYEQYF
-	TRBV27	-	TRBJ1-1	TGTGCCAGCAGTTTAATCTTGAACACTGAAGCTTTCTTT	CASSLILNTEAFF
-	TRBV3-1	-	TRBJ2-6	TGTGCCAGCAGCCAAAACTTCGGCTCTGGGGCCAACGTCCTGACTTTC	CASSQNFGSGANVLTF
-	TRBV27	-	TRBJ2-7	TGTGCCAGCAGTTTTCTAGGGGGCGAGCAGTACTTC	CASSFLGGEQYF
TRBD1	TRBV6-2/TRBV6-3	-	TRBJ1-1	TGTGCCAGTTCTGCCGACAGGGGAACTGAAGCTTTCTTT	CASSADRGTEAFF
-	TRBV25-1	once	TRBJ2-5	TGTGCCAGCAGCGCGGGGAGCAAAGAGACCCAGTACTTC	CASSAGSKETQYF
-	TRBV7-9	-	TRBJ1-2	TGTGCCAGCAGCACCCCGACGGCTAACTATGGCTACACCTTC	CASSTPTANYGYTF
-	TRBV20-1	once	TRBJ2-7	TGCAGTGCTGAGACACGGGACAACTACGAGCAGTACTTC	CSAETRDNYEQYF
-	TRBV29-1	-	TRBJ1-1	TGCAGCGTTGAAGAACCAGCGAACACTGAAGCTTTCTTT	CSVEEPANTEAFF
TRBD1	TRBV7-9	-	TRBJ2-7	TGTGCCAGCAGCTGGACGGACAGGGCCTACGAGCAGTACTTC	CASSWTDRAYEQYF
TRBD1	TRBV2	-	TRBJ2-7	TGTGCCAGCAGGGAGACAGGGGGCTACGAGCAGTACTTC	CASRETGGYEQYF
-	TRBV7-2	-	TRBJ2-4	TGTGCCAGCAGAGAGGGGATGGGGCTTGCCAAAAACATTCAGTACTTC	CASREGMGLAKNIQYF
-	TRBV20-1	-	TRBJ2-1	TGCAGTGCCTTAGACAGCAAATGGGGGAATGAGCAGTTCTTC	CSALDSKWGNEQFF
-	TRBV4-1	-	TRBJ2-7	TGCGCCAGCAGCCAAGATCCCGGTTTCACCTACGAGCAGTACTTC	CASSQDPGFTYEQYF
-	TRBV3-1	-	TRBJ1-2	TGTGCCAGCAGCCAAGAGACGAGGGCAGAAGGCTACACCTTC	CASSQETRAEGYTF